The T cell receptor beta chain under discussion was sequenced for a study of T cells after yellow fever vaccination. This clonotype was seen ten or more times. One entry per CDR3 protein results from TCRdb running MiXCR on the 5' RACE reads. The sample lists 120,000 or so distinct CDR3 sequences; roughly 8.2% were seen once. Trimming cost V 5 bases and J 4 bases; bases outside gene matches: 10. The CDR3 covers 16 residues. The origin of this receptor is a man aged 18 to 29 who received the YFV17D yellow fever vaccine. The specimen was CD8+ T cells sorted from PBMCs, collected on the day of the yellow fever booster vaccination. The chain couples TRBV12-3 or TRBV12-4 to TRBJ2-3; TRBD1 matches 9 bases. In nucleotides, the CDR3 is TGTGCCAGCAGTGCCTCCGGGACAGGGCACTCAGATACGCAGTATTTT. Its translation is CASSASGTGHSDTQYF.